This T cell receptor (beta chain) derives from a study of blood T cell repertoires in COVID-19. Study information: There were acute and convalescent COVID-19 samples, and they came from the United States, Italy and Spain.

Trimming stripped 4 bases from V and 3 bases from J, with 6 bases between. This CDR3 is built from 11 residues. Germline CDR1 GTSNPN, CDR2 SVGIG (reference sequence). Participant-reported clinical history was the basis for cohort assignment. Per the authors' pipeline: Amplification with reference gene primers provided the estimates of nucleated cell counts. This table comes from immunoSEQ multiplex PCR, and its TCRdb copy is limited to in-frame clones, with some not included. That table supplies the V and J calls and clone size; D and trimming were determined from the DNA. Among a few hundred thousand clones, roughly 87% were seen once, and the ten largest hold roughly 1%.

This clonotype was sampled from a woman in her twenties or thirties who had recovered from COVID-19. The sample was PBMCs or T cells enriched from blood (not recorded which). The V and J genes are TRBV30 and TRBJ1-1; unclear D gene. Here the CDR3 DNA reads TGTGCCTGGAACAGAGACACTGAAGCTTTCTTT. It yields the protein CAWNRDTEAFF.